This record concerns one T cell receptor beta chain sequence. This sample was taken from a study of T cell changes during pregnancy in multiple sclerosis. V lost 6 bases to trimming and J lost 5 bases; unmatched junction nucleotides: 7. CDR3 size: 15 residues. The germline V gene has CDR1 MNHEY and CDR2 SMNVEV (reference sequence). The method was immunoSEQ multiplex PCR; TCRdb's version includes in-frame clones alone and lacks a portion of them. Here the sample spans 98,000 or so clones, approximately 93% being singletons. The sequence was obtained from a female donor with multiple sclerosis, enrolled in a pregnancy study. This chain joins TRBV27 and TRBJ1-6, with 7 bases identical to TRBD1. The sequencing here drew on peripheral blood, taken after pregnancy. For the CDR3, the DNA is TGTGCCAGCAGGCCGCGGGACAGAGATAATTCACCCCTCCACTTT. It yields the protein CASRPRDRDNSPLHF.